This T cell receptor beta chain was identified in a study of blood T cells in healthy people across ages. The study's findings and limits: As age increased, TCR beta diversity per million T cells fell in a roughly linear fashion.

CDR1 is MNHEY, CDR2 SVGEGT, per germline. The V end lost 7 bases, the J end lost 2 bases, and 15 bases lay between the germline ends. The CDR3 is made up of 14 amino acids. A sample-barcoded 5' primer and a J-beta primer mix were used in a second PCR of roughly 6 to 11 cycles. Every single cDNA molecule received a tag from a template-switch adaptor with 12 random nucleotides. A single record per CDR3 protein comes from TCRdb applying MiXCR to the 5' RACE reads. The data show hundreds of thousands of distinct CDR3 sequences, 35% to 50% seen once. Concerning this clonotype itself: Its antigen is as yet unknown.

Every donor gave 9.5 to 10 milliliters of peripheral blood. Each sample yielded at least 5.5 micrograms of PBMC total RNA. This clonotype was obtained from a man older than 75 in good health. Specimen: blood. This sequence joins TRBV6-2 or TRBV6-3 and TRBJ2-7, with TRBD1 as a possible D gene (6 bases). The CDR3: CASTEHRVAYEQYF. The DNA for the CDR3 is TGTGCCAGCACCGAACACAGGGTGGCCTACGAGCAGTACTTC.